Listed below are T cell receptor beta chains from one sample, sequenced in a study of T-cell reconstitution after alpha-beta-depleted transplantation in children. TCRdb itself ran the PCR reads through MiXCR, one entry per CDR3 protein. The sample records 65,000 to 70,000 distinct CDR3 sequences, 4.9% being singletons. Here the sequenced sample was PBMCs, mostly from graft donor cells, taken 180 days after TCRalphabeta/CD19-depleted stem cell transplant. The source is a boy in the first two years of life who had a stem cell transplant for acute myeloid leukemia, so the T cells may come from the graft donor. Each CDR3 is given without its conserved first and last residue. Each record gives: CDR3 protein, V gene.

ASSLDGLNNQPQH	TRBV28
ASSTGVYPTDTQY	TRBV6-5
SASRQFTDTQY	TRBV20-1
AWNFGTDRDTGELF	TRBV30
ASSLVATLPGNSPLH	TRBV5-6
AISESMAGGPTGELF	TRBV10-3
ASSYHGTGTRTQY	TRBV7-9
ASSPLDRIIYGYT	TRBV18
ASSFLTGGEETQY	TRBV28
SARKGATNEKLF	TRBV20-1
ASSQGTITSGGAEFRETQY	TRBV3-1
ASSSDTAYEQY	TRBV6-6
ASSLVSGGSVYYEQY	TRBV5-1
ASSPASTGETQY	TRBV5-1
ASSLAGFGGLTEAF	TRBV7-2
ASSQADRGATGELF	TRBV4-2
ASSPDRVGNSPLH	TRBV12-3/TRBV12-4